What follows are 23 T cell receptor beta chains derived from one specimen sequenced in a study of human T cells and chemical hapten exposure. TCRdb itself ran the RACE reads through MiXCR, one entry per CDR3 protein. The sample lists 40,000 or so distinct CDR3 sequences; around 12% were seen once. The sample's time point: pre-sensitization, week 0. The treatment denotes: therapeutic diphenylcyclopropenone sensitization with weekly scalp DPC. The starting material, unfractionated whole blood, was used for total RNA extraction. The sequenced sample was whole blood, obtained in connection with sensitization to the hapten diphenylcyclopropenone (DPC). The receptor set was obtained from a woman aged 35 to 49 with alopecia areata. Some clones in this sample may be carry-over from other donors' samples.

This clonotype was picked up many times. V is TRBV2 and J is TRBJ1-2, with 7 bases aligning to TRBD1. The V gene's germline CDR1 is SNHLY and CDR2 FYNNEI. The junction had 8 bases not matched to a gene; V was cut back by 6 bases and J by 7 bases. This CDR3 is built from 13 residues. DNA of the CDR3: TGTGCCAGCAGCCCTGAGGGGGCTGGTGGCTACACCTTC. Its translation: CASSPEGAGGYTF.

This chain's CDR3 is CSARTGLLQPQHF. DNA for the CDR3: TGCAGTGCTAGGACAGGCTTGTTGCAGCCCCAGCATTTT. This chain joins TRBV20-1 and TRBJ1-5; maybe TRBD1 (6 bases). V dropped 3 bases and J dropped 7 bases, with 13 bases sitting between them. The CDR3 covers 13 residues. Germline CDR1 and CDR2: DFQATT and SNEGSKA (reference sequence).

The chain recombines TRBV6-1 with TRBJ1-1; 9 bases match TRBD1. Trimming at V came to 0 bases and at J to 5 bases, leaving 4 bases not matched to a gene. CDR1 and CDR2 from the germline V gene are MNHNS and SASEGT. CDR3 length equals 15 residues. CDR3 coding DNA: TGTGCCAGCAGTGAAGCGGGACAGGGCGGGACTGAAGCTTTCTTT. Its protein product is CASSEAGQGGTEAFF.

J is TRBJ2-7 and V is TRBV28; unclear D gene. Per germline, CDR1 MDHEN and CDR2 SYDVKM. Trimming stripped 2 bases from V and 6 bases from J, with 8 bases between. This CDR3 comprises 12 residues. The CDR3 spells CASSLGQFEQYF. The DNA of the CDR3 is TGTGCCAGCAGTTTAGGGCAGTTCGAGCAGTACTTC.

This clonotype was found many times. This rearrangement joins TRBV7-2 to TRBJ1-2; no reliable D call. The CDR3 is made up of 12 amino acids. Per the germline V gene, CDR1 is SGHTA and CDR2 is FQGNSA. With 1 base removed from V and 8 bases from J, the gap between germline ends came to 8 bases. CDR3 in DNA: TGTGCCAGCAGCTTAGTGCCGGAGGGCTACACCTTC. This sequence encodes CASSLVPEGYTF. The full variable domain, its missing parts supplied by reference TRBV7-2 and TRBJ1-2, is GAGVSQSPSNKVTEKGKDVELRCDPISGHTALYWYRQSLGQGLEFLIYFQGNSAPDKSGLPSDRFSAERTGGSVSTLTIQRTQQEDSAVYLCASSLVPEGYTFGSGTRLTVV.

V usage is TRBV29-1 and J usage is TRBJ1-2; 8 bases align to TRBD1. The V gene's germline CDR1 is SQVTM and CDR2 ANQGSEA. Germline trimming cut 6 bases from V and 8 bases from J; bases unmatched to any gene: 8. The CDR3 length is 12 residues. The CDR3 coding sequence is TGCAGCGTATCAGGGGGCGCAGTGGGCTACACCTTC. Protein sequence: CSVSGGAVGYTF.

A few counts support this clonotype. This chain joins TRBV9 and TRBJ2-2; D might be TRBD2 (5 bases). V lost 0 bases and J 6 bases, leaving 9 bases between the germline ends. The germline gives CDR1 SGDLS, CDR2 YYNGEE. The CDR3 extends over 14 amino acids. The CDR3 region has the DNA TGTGCCAGCAGCGTAGGGGAGATCCCCGGGGAGCTGTTTTTT. It is translated as CASSVGEIPGELFF.

Only a few counts were recorded for this clonotype. The chain has TRBV14 and TRBJ1-4; D gene ambiguous. V dropped 2 bases and J dropped 8 bases, with 12 bases sitting between them. Germline V lookup: CDR1 SGHDN, CDR2 FVKESK. The CDR3 consists of 14 residues. CDR3 in amino acids: CASSQSGSQEKLFF. The DNA for the CDR3 is TGTGCCAGCAGCCAATCGGGCTCGCAAGAAAAACTGTTTTTT.

The V and J genes are TRBV12-3 or TRBV12-4 and TRBJ1-4; D call uncertain. V shed 8 bases and J shed 5 bases, with 15 bases lying between them. The CDR3 loop spans 14 amino acids. The CDR3 here is CASSHGHQNEKLFF. DNA for the CDR3: TGTGCCAGCTCCCATGGGCACCAGAATGAAAAACTGTTTTTT.

This clonotype was counted at least ten times. The chain employs TRBV12-3 or TRBV12-4 and TRBJ2-5; no clear D. V shed 2 bases and J shed 5 bases, with 9 bases lying between them. The CDR3 runs 13 residues. The CDR3 coding sequence is TGTGCCAGCAGTTTACGGCAGATGGAGACCCAGTACTTC. As protein: CASSLRQMETQYF.

With respect to this clonotype: A much bigger clone sits one base away, suggesting this may be a read error. The rearrangement uses TRBV6-2 or TRBV6-3 and TRBJ2-1, with D perhaps TRBD2 (5 bases). This CDR3 has 16 residues. Germline V gene data show CDR1 as MNHEY and CDR2 as SVGEGT. The CDR3 DNA is TGTGCCAGCAGTTACTCCCCAGCGGTCTCCTGCAATGAGCAGTTCTTC. Encoded protein: CASSYSPAVSCNEQFF.

The table lists this clonotype with a few counts. CDR3 in DNA: TGTGCCAGCCTCGGACAGGGCCGGGACCGCAGGCGAGAGACCCAGTACTTC. Its protein product is CASLGQGRDRRRETQYF. This chain uses TRBV28 with TRBJ2-5, with 8 bases fitting TRBD1. The CDR3 runs 17 residues. Germline lookup yields CDR1 MDHEN and CDR2 SYDVKM. J gave up 4 bases and V 8 bases, and 18 bases lay outside the gene matches.

This chain links TRBV4-1 with TRBJ1-4; 9 bases agree with TRBD1. Unmatched junction bases numbered 4, after V lost 5 bases and J lost 3 bases. Germline CDR1 MGHRA, CDR2 YSYEKL. The CDR3 has 15 residues. This chain's CDR3 is CASSKGQGANEKLFF. The CDR3 nucleotides read TGCGCCAGCAGCAAGGGACAGGGAGCTAATGAAAAACTGTTTTTT.

CDR3 nucleotide sequence: TGTGCCAGCAAGGGGGGACTAGGATACACAGATACGCAGTATTTT. Amino acids: CASKGGLGYTDTQYF. The chain couples TRBV2 to TRBJ2-3; 8 bases fit TRBD2. V gave up 7 bases and J gave up 2 bases; unmatched junction bases: 8. Per the germline V gene, CDR1 is SNHLY and CDR2 is FYNNEI. The CDR3 sequence is 15 residues long. The full variable domain, with the rest looked up from reference TRBV2 and TRBJ2-3, is EPEVTQTPSHQVTQMGQEVILRCVPISNHLYFYWYRQILGQKVEFLVSFYNNEISEKSEIFDDQFSVERPDGSNFTLKIRSTKLEDSAMYFCASKGGLGYTDTQYFGPGTRLTVL.

This sequence joins TRBV28 and TRBJ1-1; D call uncertain. The CDR3 is made up of 14 amino acids. Germline V gene lookup returns CDR1 MDHEN and CDR2 SYDVKM. Between the trimmed V and J ends, which lost 7 bases and 0 bases, there was a span of 12 bases. CDR3 bases: TGTGCCAGCACTAGGGAATACATGAACACTGAAGCTTTCTTT. Translated, it gives CASTREYMNTEAFF.

This clonotype was seen ten or more times. The genes are TRBV6-5 and TRBJ2-3; D is uncertain. This CDR3 is 14 amino acids long. The germline V gene encodes CDR1 MNHEY and CDR2 SVGAGI. Trimming stripped 2 bases from V and 6 bases from J, with 12 bases between. The CDR3, as DNA: TGTGCCAGCAGTTACAGTGAGTTCGGGGATACGCAGTATTTT. Translation gives CASSYSEFGDTQYF.

The chain combines TRBV28 with TRBJ1-6; possibly TRBD1 for D (5 bases). V lost 3 bases to trimming and J lost 10 bases, with 13 bases between them. Germline CDR1 MDHEN, CDR2 SYDVKM. CDR3 length: 14 residues. CDR3 DNA: TGTGCCAGCAGTTTGGGGCAGGGCGGATCACCCCTCCACTTT. It specifies CASSLGQGGSPLHF. The whole variable domain, filled in from reference TRBV28 and TRBJ1-6, reads DVKVTQSSRYLVKRTGEKVFLECVQDMDHENMFWYRQDPGLGLRLIYFSYDVKMKEKGDIPEGYSVSREKKERFSLILESASTNQTSMYLCASSLGQGGSPLHFGNGTRLTVT.

This clonotype occurred many times. The chain joins TRBV20-1 to TRBJ1-6; D may be TRBD1 (6 bases). The CDR3 is 12 residues long. The V end lost 4 bases, the J end lost 8 bases, and 9 bases lay between the germline ends. The V gene's germline CDR1 is DFQATT and CDR2 SNEGSKA (reference sequence). The CDR3 DNA reads as TGCAGTGCTACACAGGGAGATTCACCCCTCCACTTT. Translation: CSATQGDSPLHF.

The chain combines TRBV7-9 with TRBJ1-6, with 8 bases aligning to TRBD1. Unmatched junction bases numbered 7, after V lost 5 bases and J lost 4 bases. This CDR3 is 16 amino acids long. Germline V CDR1 and CDR2: SEHNR, FQNEAQ (reference sequence). The CDR3 DNA is TGTGCCAGCAGCCTCGCCCGGGACAGGTATAATTCACCCCTCCACTTT. Translation: CASSLARDRYNSPLHF.

There are a few counts of this clonotype. J is TRBJ1-2 and V is TRBV10-3; a possible D gene is TRBD1 (5 bases). The CDR3 consists of 15 residues. Germline CDR1 is ENHRY and CDR2 is SYGVKD. The V end was cut by 4 bases, the J end by 5 bases, with 17 bases between. The CDR3 region is CAISGILTADYGYTF. The CDR3 DNA reads as TGTGCCATCAGTGGAATTCTGACAGCCGATTATGGCTACACCTTC.

J is TRBJ2-3 and V is TRBV5-1; unclear D gene. The CDR3 contains 14 residues. Germline assignment: CDR1 SGHRS and CDR2 YFSETQ. The germline V and J ends were trimmed by 4 bases and 0 bases, with 9 bases remaining between them. In nucleotides, the CDR3 is TGCGCCAGCAGCGGAGCAGAAAGCACAGATACGCAGTATTTT. It specifies CASSGAESTDTQYF. Combining the CDR3 with reference TRBV5-1 and TRBJ2-3 gives the whole variable domain KAGVTQTPRYLIKTRGQQVTLSCSPISGHRSVSWYQQTPGQGLQFLFEYFSETQRNKGNFPGRFSGRQFSNSRSEMNVSTLELGDSALYLCASSGAESTDTQYFGPGTRLTVL.

This sequence joins TRBV29-1 and TRBJ2-7; TRBD2 matches at 7 bases. The V and J ends lost 5 bases and 0 bases, in that order; junction bases with no gene match: 4. The CDR3 extends over 13 amino acids. Germline lookup yields CDR1 SQVTM and CDR2 ANQGSEA. CDR3 amino acids: CSVCSGFSYEQYF. As DNA, the CDR3 is TGCAGCGTTTGTAGCGGGTTCTCCTACGAGCAGTACTTC.

This clonotype was observed many times. The chain recombines TRBV5-6 with TRBJ2-5, with 8 bases fitting TRBD1. Per the germline V gene, CDR1 is SGHDT and CDR2 is YYEEEE. V was clipped by 4 bases and J by 4 bases; unmatched bases: 6. The CDR3 is 14 residues long. The CDR3 loop reads CASSLTGVRETQYF. The CDR3 DNA reads TGTGCCAGCAGCCTGACAGGGGTTCGAGAGACCCAGTACTTC.